This T cell receptor (beta chain) was recovered during a study of control samples from healthy donors and cancer patients. Sequenced by immunoSEQ multiplex PCR; TCRdb stores in-frame clones only, minus some. The sample lists roughly 180,000 clones, about nine tenths occurring once. This clone showed up just once. The germline V and J ends were trimmed by 4 bases and 5 bases, with 17 bases remaining between them. CDR1 is MGHRA, CDR2 YSYEKL, per germline. This CDR3 has 16 residues. The receptor was isolated from a woman between 40 and 55 years old in good health. This chain connects TRBV4-1 to TRBJ2-2, with D tentatively TRBD2 (6 bases). Sequencing was done on a sample of blood. The CDR3 sequence is CASSRADPGVTGELFF. CDR3 DNA sequence: TGCGCCAGCAGCCGCGCCGACCCGGGGGTAACCGGGGAGCTGTTTTTT.